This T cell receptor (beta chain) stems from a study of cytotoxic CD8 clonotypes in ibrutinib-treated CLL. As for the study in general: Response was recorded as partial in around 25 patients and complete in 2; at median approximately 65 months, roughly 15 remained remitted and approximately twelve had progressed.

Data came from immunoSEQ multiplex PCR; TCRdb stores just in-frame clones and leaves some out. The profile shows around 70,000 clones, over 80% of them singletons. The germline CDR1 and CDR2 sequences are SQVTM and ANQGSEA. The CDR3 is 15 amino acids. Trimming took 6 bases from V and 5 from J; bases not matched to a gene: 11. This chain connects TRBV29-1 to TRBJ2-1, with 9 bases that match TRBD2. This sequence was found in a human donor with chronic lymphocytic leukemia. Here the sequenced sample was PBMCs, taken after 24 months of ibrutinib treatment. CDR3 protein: CSVPLGLAGNNEQFF. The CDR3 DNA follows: TGCAGCGTACCTTTAGGGCTAGCGGGGAACAATGAGCAGTTCTTC.